Below are 2 T cell receptor beta chains sequenced from a single sample in a study of Graves' ophthalmopathy and Graves' hyperthyroidism. TCR beta CDR3 regions were amplified from RNA transcripts. HTBI primers were used in a first-round RT-PCR, which preceded a second-round multiplex PCR. TCRdb reanalysed the multiplex PCR reads using MiXCR and keeps one entry per CDR3 protein. Of over a million distinct CDR3 sequences listed, less than 45% are singletons. Sequencing input: peripheral blood or thyroid tissue (not recorded which). The receptors shown here come from an adult man with Graves' hyperthyroidism.

A remark on this clonotype: With a much larger clone just one base away, this may be a read error. The V and J genes are TRBV7-2 and TRBJ1-6; D is possibly TRBD1 (6 bases). Germline-derived CDR1 and CDR2 are SGHTA and FQGNSA. CDR3 length equals 16 residues. Here the CDR3 reads CASSSDRSSYNPPLHF. As DNA, the CDR3 is TGTGCCAGCAGTTCAGACAGGTCCAGCTATAATCCACCCCTCCACTTT.

J is TRBJ1-1 and V is TRBV7-2; D may be TRBD1 (5 bases). The V and J ends lost 1 base and 1 base respectively, with 19 bases between them. Germline CDR1 reads SGHTA; CDR2 reads FQGNSA. The CDR3 loop spans 18 amino acids. In DNA form, the CDR3 reads TGTGCCAGCAGCTTAGACGGGGGGGGGTATGACTGGAACACTGAAGCTTTCTTT. This codes for CASSLDGGGYDWNTEAFF.